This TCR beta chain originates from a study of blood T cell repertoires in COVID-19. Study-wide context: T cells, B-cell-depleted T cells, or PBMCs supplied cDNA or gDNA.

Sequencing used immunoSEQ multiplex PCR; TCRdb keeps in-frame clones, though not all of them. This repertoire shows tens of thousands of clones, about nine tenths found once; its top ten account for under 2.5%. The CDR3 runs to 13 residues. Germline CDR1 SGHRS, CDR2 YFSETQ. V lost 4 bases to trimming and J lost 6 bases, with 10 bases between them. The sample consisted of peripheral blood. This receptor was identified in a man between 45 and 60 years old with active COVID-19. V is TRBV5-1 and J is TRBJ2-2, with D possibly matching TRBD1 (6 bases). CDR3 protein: CASSVQGPGELFF. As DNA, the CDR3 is TGCGCCAGCAGCGTACAGGGTCCCGGGGAGCTGTTTTTT.